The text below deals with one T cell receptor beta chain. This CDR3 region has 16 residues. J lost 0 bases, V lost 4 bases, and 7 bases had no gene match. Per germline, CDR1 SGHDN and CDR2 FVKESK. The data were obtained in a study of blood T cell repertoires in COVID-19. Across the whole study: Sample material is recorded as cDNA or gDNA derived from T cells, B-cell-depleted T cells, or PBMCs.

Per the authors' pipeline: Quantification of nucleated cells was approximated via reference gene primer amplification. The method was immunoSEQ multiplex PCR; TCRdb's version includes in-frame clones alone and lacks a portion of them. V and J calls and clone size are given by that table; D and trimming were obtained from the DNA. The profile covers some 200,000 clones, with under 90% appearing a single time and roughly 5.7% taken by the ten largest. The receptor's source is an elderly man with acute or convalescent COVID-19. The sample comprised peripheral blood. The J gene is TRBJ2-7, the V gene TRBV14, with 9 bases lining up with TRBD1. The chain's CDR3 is CASSPSPGQGSYEQYF. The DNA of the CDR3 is TGTGCCAGCAGCCCGAGCCCGGGACAGGGCTCCTACGAGCAGTACTTC.